This T cell receptor delta chain was profiled in a study of gamma-delta chains in newborns, infants, children. Study-level background: Innate gammadelta T cells reportedly expand polyclonally right after birth, driven by microbial exposure, per the title.

Looked up from germline, CDR1 is TSWWSYY and CDR2 is QGS. The V gene end was trimmed by 7 bases and the J gene end by 0 bases; junction bases not matched to a gene: 19. The CDR3 has 19 residues. TCRdb made new clone calls on the reads using CATT. This sample yields roughly 4,200 delta-chain clones, of which 6.2% are seen a single time; approximately 16% belongs to the top ten. The rearrangement links TRDV1 to TRDJ1; 8 bases are shared with TRDD3. Sequencing used blood. The receptor was derived from a child who was a newborn, infant or young child, either healthy, febrile or measles-vaccinated (not recorded which). CDR3 bases: TGTGCTCTTGTACCAGAAGCACTGGGGGTCTCTCAGTACACCGATAAACTCATCTTT. This translates into CALVPEALGVSQYTDKLIF.